Listed below are T cell receptor beta chains from one sample, sequenced in a study of blood T cells in healthy people across ages. TCRdb ran MiXCR on the 5' RACE reads and lists one entry per CDR3 protein. Of hundreds of thousands of distinct CDR3 sequences in the sample, roughly a quarter were seen once. This sample was also put to use in a study of T cells of mothers and their children.

Sequencing was done on a sample of blood. These receptors originate from a boy between 2 and 10 years old in good health. The conserved cysteine and the conserved F or W are not part of the CDR3 here. Fields, in order: J gene, V gene, CDR3 protein.

J: TRBJ2-7
V: TRBV21-1
CDR3: ASSKSQGLYEQY

J: TRBJ2-7
V: TRBV7-9
CDR3: ASSFGEYEQY

J: TRBJ2-1
V: TRBV29-1
CDR3: SVGRGLTYNEQF

J: TRBJ2-3
V: TRBV7-9
CDR3: ASSLRDWDTQY

J: TRBJ2-5
V: TRBV18
CDR3: ASSPMSETQY

J: TRBJ2-5
V: TRBV12-3/TRBV12-4
CDR3: ASTRSRQETQY

J: TRBJ2-3
V: TRBV20-1
CDR3: SAPDQVGADTQY

J: TRBJ2-7
V: TRBV28
CDR3: ASSFQDGVFYEQY

J: TRBJ2-3
V: TRBV15
CDR3: ATSRDLGADTQY

J: TRBJ1-5
V: TRBV9
CDR3: ASSVGPTGYNQPQH

J: TRBJ2-7
V: TRBV12-3/TRBV12-4
CDR3: ASSLGGSYEQY

J: NA
V: TRBV20-1
CDR3: SARGQVDYEQY

J: TRBJ2-5
V: TRBV29-1
CDR3: SVPRTDQETQY

J: TRBJ1-2
V: TRBV15
CDR3: ATSREGGSGGYGYT

J: NA
V: TRBV11-1
CDR3: ASSLLGSGAYEQY

J: TRBJ2-4
V: TRBV9
CDR3: ASSGKAGSGGIQY

J: TRBJ1-1
V: TRBV29-1
CDR3: SVAQGGMNTEAF

J: TRBJ2-3
V: TRBV7-9
CDR3: ASSLWTVTDTQY

J: TRBJ2-7
V: TRBV6-1
CDR3: ASSQRLAGAEQY

J: TRBJ2-5
V: TRBV7-2
CDR3: ASSLPMGLAVETQY

J: TRBJ1-5
V: TRBV6-5
CDR3: ASSWGRGNQPQH

J: TRBJ2-2
V: TRBV7-2
CDR3: ASSLGSVSTGELF

J: TRBJ1-2
V: TRBV20-1
CDR3: SASITANYGYT

J: TRBJ2-5
V: TRBV14
CDR3: ASSLGEWETQY

J: TRBJ2-3
V: TRBV6-1
CDR3: ASSQRDRIYTDTQY

J: TRBJ2-1
V: TRBV6-5
CDR3: ASSYVGAGNEQF

J: TRBJ2-7
V: TRBV5-5
CDR3: ASSITTGRQY

J: TRBJ2-4
V: TRBV7-9
CDR3: ASSASGQNIQY

J: TRBJ2-4
V: TRBV12-3/TRBV12-4
CDR3: ASSHRTGPKNIQY

J: TRBJ2-5
V: TRBV7-9
CDR3: ASSPRDRGLETQY

J: TRBJ2-7
V: TRBV12-3/TRBV12-4
CDR3: ASSSGTGGDEQY

J: NA
V: TRBV7-6
CDR3: ASSPLGGRYNEQY

J: NA
V: TRBV3-1
CDR3: ASSQEHPGLAGGGEQY